Listed below are T cell receptor beta chains from one sample, sequenced in a study of blood T cell repertoires in COVID-19. Data came from immunoSEQ multiplex PCR; TCRdb stores just in-frame clones and leaves some out. In the table there are roughly 300,000 clones, about 92% of which are singletons. The sequenced sample consisted of PBMCs or T cells enriched from blood (not recorded which). The receptor set was obtained from a woman aged 25 to 39 who had recovered from COVID-19. CDR3s include the opening cysteine and the closing phenylalanine or tryptophan. The D gene is left open where the match is weak. Clone size is not always given. Where it is, it says once, few, many or a class for expanded clones.

v_gene: TRBV7-3
abundance: -
j_gene: TRBJ2-3
d_gene: TRBD2
CDR3nt: TGTGCCAGCAGCTTCGGGCTAGCGGGACAAGATACGCAGTATTTT
CDR3aa: CASSFGLAGQDTQYF

v_gene: TRBV2
abundance: -
j_gene: TRBJ2-5
d_gene: -
CDR3nt: TGTGCCAGCAGTGAAGGACAGCGAAAAGAGACCCAGTACTTC
CDR3aa: CASSEGQRKETQYF

v_gene: TRBV13
abundance: -
j_gene: TRBJ1-1
d_gene: -
CDR3nt: TGTGCCAGCAGAAGGGGGGGTCAGTCCACTGAAGCTTTCTTT
CDR3aa: CASRRGGQSTEAFF

v_gene: TRBV4-1
abundance: -
j_gene: TRBJ2-3
d_gene: TRBD2
CDR3nt: TGCGCCAGCAGCCGAACCACCGGACTAGCGGCGCAGTATTTT
CDR3aa: CASSRTTGLAAQYF

v_gene: TRBV4-1
abundance: -
j_gene: TRBJ1-2
d_gene: -
CDR3nt: TGCGCCAGCAGCCAAGGTCTCCGGGGGACCTGGGACTATGGCTACACCTTC
CDR3aa: CASSQGLRGTWDYGYTF

v_gene: TRBV7-3
abundance: -
j_gene: TRBJ2-1
d_gene: -
CDR3nt: TGTGCCAGCAGCTTAGTGGGCAACTCCTACAATGAGCAGTTCTTC
CDR3aa: CASSLVGNSYNEQFF

v_gene: TRBV5-4
abundance: -
j_gene: TRBJ2-2
d_gene: -
CDR3nt: TGTGCCAGCAGCTTGGCACTCCAGAACACCGGGGAGCTGTTTTTT
CDR3aa: CASSLALQNTGELFF

v_gene: TRBV5-1
abundance: once
j_gene: TRBJ2-5
d_gene: TRBD2
CDR3nt: TGCGCCAGCAGCGGGAGGGGTCGGTTTCCAACCCAGTACTTC
CDR3aa: CASSGRGRFPTQYF

v_gene: TRBV28
abundance: -
j_gene: TRBJ2-3
d_gene: TRBD1
CDR3nt: TGTGCCAGCAGGATCCGGGACAGACAGTATTTT
CDR3aa: CASRIRDRQYF

v_gene: TRBV24-1
abundance: once
j_gene: TRBJ1-2
d_gene: -
CDR3nt: TGTGCCACCAGTGACACAGGGAGATCTAACTATGGCTACACCTTC
CDR3aa: CATSDTGRSNYGYTF

v_gene: TRBV4-1
abundance: -
j_gene: TRBJ1-1
d_gene: TRBD1
CDR3nt: TGCGCCAGCAGCCAAGAGGACAGGGAAGCTTTCTTT
CDR3aa: CASSQEDREAFF

v_gene: TRBV4-1
abundance: -
j_gene: TRBJ2-3
d_gene: TRBD2
CDR3nt: TGCGCCAGCAGCCAGCAGACTAGCGGGAGAGGGGGCGATACGCAGTATTTT
CDR3aa: CASSQQTSGRGGDTQYF

v_gene: TRBV19
abundance: -
j_gene: TRBJ2-7
d_gene: TRBD2
CDR3nt: TGTGCCAGTAGTCCGACCCCTAGACTAGCGGGGTCCTACGAGCAGTACTTC
CDR3aa: CASSPTPRLAGSYEQYF

v_gene: TRBV28
abundance: -
j_gene: TRBJ2-7
d_gene: TRBD1
CDR3nt: TGTGCCAGCAGTGACGGGACAGGACGAAGCTGGTACTTC
CDR3aa: CASSDGTGRSWYF

v_gene: TRBV18
abundance: -
j_gene: TRBJ1-6
d_gene: -
CDR3nt: TGTGCCAGCTCCCCAGAGGGAAGTAATTCACCCCTCCACTTT
CDR3aa: CASSPEGSNSPLHF

v_gene: TRBV18
abundance: -
j_gene: TRBJ2-2
d_gene: -
CDR3nt: TGTGCCAGCCCGAGAGGAGGGGGCGCATCGTACACCGGGGAGCTGTTTTTT
CDR3aa: CASPRGGGASYTGELFF

v_gene: TRBV28
abundance: -
j_gene: TRBJ1-2
d_gene: TRBD1
CDR3nt: TGTGCCAGCAGTGGGACAGCAGCTAACTATGGCTACACCTTC
CDR3aa: CASSGTAANYGYTF

v_gene: TRBV5-5
abundance: -
j_gene: TRBJ1-1
d_gene: TRBD1
CDR3nt: TGTGCCAGCAGCTCCAGGGGGGAAACTGAAGCTTTCTTT
CDR3aa: CASSSRGETEAFF

v_gene: TRBV7-2
abundance: -
j_gene: TRBJ2-1
d_gene: -
CDR3nt: TGTGCCAGCAGCCGGCCAGGTAGCTACAATGAGCAGTTCTTC
CDR3aa: CASSRPGSYNEQFF

v_gene: TRBV5-1
abundance: -
j_gene: TRBJ2-7
d_gene: TRBD2
CDR3nt: TGCGCCAGCAGTACTAGCGGGGCCTACGAGCAGTACTTC
CDR3aa: CASSTSGAYEQYF

v_gene: TRBV18
abundance: -
j_gene: TRBJ2-1
d_gene: -
CDR3nt: TGTGCCAGCTCACCGGAGGCGGGTGCTCCCTACAATGAGCAGTTCTTC
CDR3aa: CASSPEAGAPYNEQFF

v_gene: TRBV18
abundance: -
j_gene: TRBJ1-6
d_gene: -
CDR3nt: TGTGCCAGCTCCTCTCAAGGGGATTCACCCCTCCACTTT
CDR3aa: CASSSQGDSPLHF

v_gene: TRBV9
abundance: few
j_gene: TRBJ2-1
d_gene: -
CDR3nt: TGTGCCAGCAGCCTCGGGGAGAGCTCCTACAATGAGCAGTTCTTC
CDR3aa: CASSLGESSYNEQFF

v_gene: TRBV6-1
abundance: -
j_gene: TRBJ1-5
d_gene: TRBD1
CDR3nt: TGTGCCAGCAGTGTGGGACAGGGCCTTACTAGCAATCAGCCCCAGCATTTT
CDR3aa: CASSVGQGLTSNQPQHF

v_gene: TRBV5-1
abundance: -
j_gene: TRBJ1-1
d_gene: TRBD1
CDR3nt: TGCGCCAGCAGCTTGGGACAGGGGGCGGAGGACACTGAAGCTTTCTTT
CDR3aa: CASSLGQGAEDTEAFF

v_gene: TRBV18
abundance: -
j_gene: TRBJ2-1
d_gene: TRBD1
CDR3nt: TGTGCCAGCTTACCGGGACAGGATTACAATGAGCAGTTCTTC
CDR3aa: CASLPGQDYNEQFF

v_gene: TRBV6-5
abundance: once
j_gene: TRBJ1-1
d_gene: -
CDR3nt: TGTGCCAGCAGTTATCGGACTGAAGCTTTCTTT
CDR3aa: CASSYRTEAFF

v_gene: TRBV19
abundance: -
j_gene: TRBJ2-3
d_gene: TRBD2
CDR3nt: TGTGCCAGTAGTATGGGACTAGCGGGAGGGCCTGGCACAGATACGCAGTATTTT
CDR3aa: CASSMGLAGGPGTDTQYF

v_gene: TRBV6-2/TRBV6-3
abundance: -
j_gene: TRBJ2-7
d_gene: TRBD1
CDR3nt: TGTGCCAGCAGCACACCCCAGGGGCTTCGGGACAGGGCAAACGAGCAGTACTTC
CDR3aa: CASSTPQGLRDRANEQYF